The 23 T cell receptor beta chains in this list originate from one sample, sequenced in a study of CD8 T cells in ankylosing spondylitis. Using its own MiXCR run on the 5' RACE reads, TCRdb lists one record per CDR3 protein. The profile shows nearly 350,000 distinct CDR3 sequences, roughly 14% of them singletons. The specimen sequenced was blood, either unsorted or a sorted T cell fraction (not recorded which). These receptors originate from a male donor with ankylosing spondylitis or in good health (not recorded which).

The chain combines TRBV12-3 or TRBV12-4 with TRBJ2-3; a possible D gene is TRBD2 (5 bases). V gave up 3 bases and J gave up 11 bases, with 15 bases separating them. The CDR3 runs to 13 residues. CDR3 region: CASSFGIEVRQYF. The CDR3 nucleotides are TGTGCCAGCAGTTTCGGGATCGAGGTGCGGCAGTATTTT.

This clonotype came up a few times. The rearrangement links TRBV4-1 to TRBJ1-1, with D unresolved. V was trimmed by 4 bases and J by 1 base, leaving 10 bases between them. Germline CDR1 reads MGHRA; CDR2 reads YSYEKL. The CDR3 loop spans 14 amino acids. The CDR3 protein is CASSPEDRNTEAFF. CDR3 in DNA: TGCGCCAGCAGCCCCGAGGACCGGAACACTGAAGCTTTCTTT.

This clonotype was counted between two and nine times. This chain joins TRBV20-1 and TRBJ2-1, with TRBD2 identical over 8 bases. Germline V gives CDR1 DFQATT, CDR2 SNEGSKA (reference sequence). The CDR3 is made up of 15 amino acids. The ends lost 5 bases at V and 0 bases at J; junction bases unmatched: 6. CDR3 DNA: TGCAGTGCTGACTTCGGGACTAGCTCCTACAATGAGCAGTTCTTC. Translated: CSADFGTSSYNEQFF.

This clonotype has only a few counts. The CDR3: CASSFSATRREPQHF. In DNA, the CDR3 is TGTGCCAGCAGTTTCAGTGCGACCCGAAGGGAGCCCCAGCATTTT. V gene TRBV12-3 or TRBV12-4 combines with J gene TRBJ1-5; unclear D gene. The CDR3 spans 15 residues. V was shortened by 3 bases and J by 8 bases, with 17 bases between the two germline ends.

The genes are TRBV5-1 and TRBJ2-3; possibly TRBD1 or TRBD2 for D (5 bases each). The length of the CDR3 is 17 residues. CDR1 and CDR2 (germline): SGHRS, YFSETQ. Trimming took off 0 bases at V and 2 bases at J, with 16 bases between the two ends. The DNA for the CDR3 is TGCGCCAGCAGCTTGGCGGGACCCAGCTCACTCACAGATACGCAGTATTTT. Translated: CASSLAGPSSLTDTQYF.

V is TRBV7-9 and J is TRBJ2-3; a weak D match, TRBD1 (6 bases). Trimming stripped 4 bases from V and 4 bases from J, with 15 bases between. The CDR3 consists of 15 residues. The germline V gene has CDR1 SEHNR and CDR2 FQNEAQ (reference sequence). This CDR3 reads CASSSGVQGPDTQYF. CDR3 nucleotide sequence: TGTGCCAGCAGCTCAGGGGTACAGGGCCCAGATACGCAGTATTTT.

This chain links TRBV19 with TRBJ2-7; D gene uncertain. The CDR3 is 13 amino acids. The germline gives CDR1 LNHDA, CDR2 SQIVND (reference sequence). V was trimmed by 2 bases and J by 1 base, leaving 6 bases between them. This chain's CDR3 is CASSIRLSYEQYF. DNA of the CDR3: TGTGCCAGTAGTATAAGGTTGTCCTACGAGCAGTACTTC.

V usage is TRBV6-1 and J usage is TRBJ1-2, with TRBD1 matching over 9 bases. CDR1 is MNHNS and CDR2 is SASEGT in the germline V gene. The CDR3 has 15 amino acids. V was pared by 6 bases and J by 10 bases, with 15 bases of the junction left unmatched. CDR3 DNA: TGTGCCAGCAGACCGGGACAGGGATTTTTAAGTCACTACACCTTC. It yields the protein CASRPGQGFLSHYTF.

This chain links TRBV10-3 with TRBJ2-7, with TRBD1 matching 10 bases. Looked up from germline, CDR1 is ENHRY and CDR2 is SYGVKD. The V and J ends lost 8 bases and 6 bases, in that order; junction bases with no gene match: 10. CDR3 length: 14 amino acids. The CDR3 sequence is CAIGTGTGAGEQYF. For the CDR3, the DNA is TGTGCCATCGGAACCGGGACAGGGGCTGGCGAGCAGTACTTC.

This clonotype was picked up a small number of times. V gene TRBV7-9 combines with J gene TRBJ1-2, with D unclear. The germline CDR1 and CDR2 sequences are SEHNR and FQNEAQ (reference sequence). The ends were cut back, 1 base at V and 1 base at J, with 7 bases in the middle. There are 14 residues in the CDR3. The CDR3 DNA reads TGTGCCAGCAGCTTAGACGAGGTTAACTATGGCTACACCTTC. This translates into CASSLDEVNYGYTF. Combining the CDR3 with reference TRBV7-9 and TRBJ1-2 gives the whole variable domain DTGVSQNPRHKITKRGQNVTFRCDPISEHNRLYWYRQTLGQGPEFLTYFQNEAQLEKSRLLSDRFSAERPKGSFSTLEIQRTEQGDSAMYLCASSLDEVNYGYTFGSGTRLTVV.

The table lists this clonotype with many counts. The rearrangement joins TRBV5-1 to TRBJ2-1; TRBD2 agrees at 13 bases. The CDR3 has 15 residues. Germline V gene data show CDR1 as SGHRS and CDR2 as YFSETQ. V was pared by 2 bases and J by 8 bases, with 4 bases of the junction left unmatched. CDR3 loop: CASSLGLAGVHEQFF. The DNA for the CDR3 is TGCGCCAGCAGCTTAGGACTAGCGGGAGTCCATGAGCAGTTCTTC.

This clonotype occurred a few times. The chain couples TRBV7-8 to TRBJ1-5; D is undetermined. Trimming stripped 7 bases from V and 1 base from J, with 14 bases between. The CDR3 totals 15 residues. Germline V gene sequence: CDR1 SGHVS, CDR2 FQNEAQ. CDR3 amino acids: CASTSRPWSNQPQHF. CDR3 DNA: TGTGCCAGCACCTCCAGGCCTTGGAGCAATCAGCCCCAGCATTTT.

The rearrangement links TRBV7-2 to TRBJ2-3; TRBD1 matches at 10 bases. Trimming at V came to 5 bases and at J to 4 bases, leaving 6 bases not matched to a gene. This CDR3 is 15 amino acids long. Germline V gene lookup returns CDR1 SGHTA and CDR2 FQGNSA. The CDR3 sequence is CASSPDRGLSDTQYF. CDR3 bases: TGTGCCAGCAGCCCTGACAGGGGGCTATCAGATACGCAGTATTTT.

A few counts support this clonotype. The J gene is TRBJ2-1, the V gene TRBV25-1; TRBD2 matches at 14 bases. Germline lookup yields CDR1 MGHDK and CDR2 SYGVNS. V shed 9 bases and J 5 bases; nucleotides not matched to a gene: 6. The CDR3 consists of 15 residues. Written as DNA, the CDR3 is TGTGCCAGTACGACTAGCGGGAGGGGAGACAATGAGCAGTTCTTC. Residues: CASTTSGRGDNEQFF.

The rearrangement uses TRBV6-1 and TRBJ2-1, with 8 bases aligning to TRBD2. Unmatched junction bases numbered 9, after V lost 10 bases and J lost 4 bases. The germline CDR1 and CDR2 sequences are MNHNS and SASEGT. CDR3 length equals 14 residues. In nucleotides, the CDR3 is TGTGCCACCAACAGCGGGAGCGGATACAATGAGCAGTTCTTC. This encodes CATNSGSGYNEQFF.

This clonotype has a single count. The chain couples TRBV7-2 to TRBJ2-7, with 7 bases identical to TRBD2. V gave up 5 bases and J gave up 1 base; unmatched junction bases: 5. CDR3 length: 14 amino acids. CDR1 is SGHTA and CDR2 is FQGNSA in the germline V gene. This CDR3 is CASSPGGRSYEQYF. The CDR3 DNA is TGTGCCAGCAGCCCCGGGGGGAGGTCCTACGAGCAGTACTTC.

The chain couples TRBV24-1 to TRBJ2-2; D is tentatively TRBD1 or TRBD2 (6 bases each). CDR1 is KGHDR and CDR2 is SFDVKD in the germline V gene. The CDR3 has 15 amino acids. Trimming pared 12 bases from V and 9 bases from J, leaving 25 bases between. The CDR3 sequence: CAPLWGAITHRELFF. The CDR3 nucleotides are TGTGCCCCCCTTTGGGGGGCCATTACTCATCGGGAGCTGTTTTTT.

The chain has TRBV5-1 and TRBJ2-3; 8 bases line up with TRBD1. The CDR3 is 16 amino acids. The junction had 6 bases not matched to a gene; V was cut back by 0 bases and J by 3 bases. Germline CDR1 and CDR2: SGHRS and YFSETQ. CDR3 sequence: CASSLALDRVTDTQYF. The CDR3 DNA reads TGCGCCAGCAGCTTGGCCCTGGACAGGGTTACAGATACGCAGTATTTT.

The chain is built from TRBV19 and TRBJ1-2; D is ambiguous. The germline V and J ends were trimmed by 7 bases and 1 base, with 10 bases remaining between them. There are 13 residues in the CDR3. The V gene's germline CDR1 is LNHDA and CDR2 SQIVND (reference sequence). Written as DNA, the CDR3 is TGTGCCAGTACCATCAGTCTTAACTATGGCTACACCTTC. As protein: CASTISLNYGYTF. Drawing the rest from reference TRBV19 and TRBJ1-2, the complete variable domain is DGGITQSPKYLFRKEGQNVTLSCEQNLNHDAMYWYRQDPGQGLRLIYYSQIVNDFQKGDIAEGYSVSREKKESFPLTVTSAQKNPTAFYLCASTISLNYGYTFGSGTRLTVV.

In this sample, this clonotype turned up a few times. J is TRBJ1-2 and V is TRBV4-1; the D gene is possibly TRBD1 (5 bases). The germline gives CDR1 MGHRA, CDR2 YSYEKL. The CDR3 runs to 14 residues. The V gene lost 3 bases and the J gene lost 3 bases, with 11 bases spanning the gap. CDR3 bases: TGCGCCAGCAGCCAGCAAGCAGGGTACTATGGCTACACCTTC. Its protein is CASSQQAGYYGYTF.

The V and J genes are TRBV3-1 and TRBJ2-5; 10 bases line up with TRBD1. V lost 5 bases, J lost 6 bases, and 9 bases stayed unmatched. The CDR3 length is 15 residues. Germline assignment: CDR1 LGHDT and CDR2 YNNKEL (reference sequence). CDR3 nucleotides: TGTGCCAGCAGCTCCTCGACAGGGGGCAGGAAGACCCAGTACTTC. Translating it yields CASSSSTGGRKTQYF.

This chain connects TRBV9 to TRBJ2-1; 8 bases line up with TRBD1. Trimming removed 3 bases from V and 0 bases from J; junction bases left unmatched: 2. The germline gives CDR1 SGDLS, CDR2 YYNGEE. The length of the CDR3 is 15 residues. The CDR3 protein is CASSGGTGSYNEQFF. DNA of the CDR3: TGTGCCAGCAGCGGAGGGACAGGCTCCTACAATGAGCAGTTCTTC.

This clonotype was picked up a small number of times. The chain joins TRBV12-3 or TRBV12-4 to TRBJ1-5; a possible D gene is TRBD1 (5 bases). V dropped 6 bases and J dropped 3 bases, with 12 bases sitting between them. CDR3 length: 14 residues. The chain's CDR3 is CASSVGLFNQPQHF. The CDR3 DNA reads as TGTGCCAGCAGCGTGGGACTGTTCAATCAGCCCCAGCATTTT.